Sequencing of this TCR beta chain was carried out in a study of technical replicates of blood from a few donors. Per the germline V gene, CDR1 is SEHNR and CDR2 is FQNEAQ (reference sequence). V lost 5 bases and J 0 bases, leaving 20 bases between the germline ends. The CDR3 is 19 amino acids. TCRdb's table, derived via immunoSEQ multiplex PCR, lists solely in-frame clones and lacks some. The sample includes tens of thousands of clones, about 91% of them seen just once. The chain carries TRBV7-9 and TRBJ2-6, with D possibly being TRBD2 (5 bases). Sequencing was done on a sample of T cells isolated from PBMCs. The clonotype was recovered from a human donor in good health. CDR3 DNA sequence: TGTGCCAGCAGCCGAGCCCCCCTAGCTGCAATCTCTGGGGCCAACGTCCTGACTTTC. It translates to CASSRAPLAAISGANVLTF.